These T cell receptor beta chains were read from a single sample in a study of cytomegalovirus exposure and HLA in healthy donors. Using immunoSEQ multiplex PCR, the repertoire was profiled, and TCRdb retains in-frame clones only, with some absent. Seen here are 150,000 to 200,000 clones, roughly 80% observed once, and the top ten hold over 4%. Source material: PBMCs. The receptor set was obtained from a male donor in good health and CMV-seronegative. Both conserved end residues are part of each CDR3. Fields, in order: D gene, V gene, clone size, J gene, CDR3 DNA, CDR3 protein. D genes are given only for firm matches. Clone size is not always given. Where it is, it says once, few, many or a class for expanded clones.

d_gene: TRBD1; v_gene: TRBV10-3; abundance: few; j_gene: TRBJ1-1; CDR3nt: TGTGCCATCAGAGGGGGCTTGAACACTGAAGCTTTCTTT; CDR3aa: CAIRGGLNTEAFF
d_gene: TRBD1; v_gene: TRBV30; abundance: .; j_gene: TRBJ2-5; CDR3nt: TGTGCCTGGGACGGGACAGGGGGCTTCGTGCAGTACTTC; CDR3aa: CAWDGTGGFVQYF
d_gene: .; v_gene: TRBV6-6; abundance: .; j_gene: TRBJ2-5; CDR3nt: TGTGCCAGCAAAAGGGGTGGAGAGACCCAGTACTTC; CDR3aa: CASKRGGETQYF
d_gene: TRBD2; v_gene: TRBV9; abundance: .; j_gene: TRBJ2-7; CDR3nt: TGTGCCAGCAGCGAGGGACTATTCACCTACGAGCAGTACTTC; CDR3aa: CASSEGLFTYEQYF
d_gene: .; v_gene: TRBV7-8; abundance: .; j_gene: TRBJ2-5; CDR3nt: TGTGCCAGCAGCTTAGGGACAGTTCAAGAGACCCAGTACTTC; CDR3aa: CASSLGTVQETQYF
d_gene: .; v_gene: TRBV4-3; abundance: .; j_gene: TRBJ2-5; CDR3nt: TGCGCCAGCAGCTTCGGGCCCGGGAAGGAAGAGACCCAGTACTTC; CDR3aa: CASSFGPGKEETQYF
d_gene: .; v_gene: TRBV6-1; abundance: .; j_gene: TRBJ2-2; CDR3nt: TGTGCCAGCAGTGAGCTAGAAACCGGGGAGCTGTTTTTT; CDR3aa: CASSELETGELFF
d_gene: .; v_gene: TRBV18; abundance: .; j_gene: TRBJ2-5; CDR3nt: TGTGCCAGCTCGTCGGGTAGGGGAGAGACCCAGTACTTC; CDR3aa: CASSSGRGETQYF
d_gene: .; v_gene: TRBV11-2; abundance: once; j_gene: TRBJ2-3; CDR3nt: TGTGCCACCCGGTTGGTTAGCGGCGGAGATACGCAGTATTTT; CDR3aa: CATRLVSGGDTQYF
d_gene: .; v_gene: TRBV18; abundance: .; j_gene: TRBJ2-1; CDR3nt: TGTGCCAGCTCACCAGCCTTGCTAGCGTCAAGCTCCTACAATGAGCAGTTCTTC; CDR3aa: CASSPALLASSSYNEQFF
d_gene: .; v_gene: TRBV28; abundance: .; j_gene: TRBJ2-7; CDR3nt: TGTGCCAGCACACCAGGCTTAGACGAGCAGTACTTC; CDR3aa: CASTPGLDEQYF
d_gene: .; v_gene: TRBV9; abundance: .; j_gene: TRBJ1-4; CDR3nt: TGTGCCAGCAGCGTCCAAGTGACACGACCGAATGAAAAACTGTTTTTT; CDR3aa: CASSVQVTRPNEKLFF
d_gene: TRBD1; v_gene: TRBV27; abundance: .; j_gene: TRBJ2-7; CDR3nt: TGTGCCAGCAGCTCAAGACAGGGTGGATACGAGCAGTACTTC; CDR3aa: CASSSRQGGYEQYF
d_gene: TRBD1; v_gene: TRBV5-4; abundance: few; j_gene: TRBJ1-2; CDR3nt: TGTGCCAGCAGCTTTAAGGGGGCCTATGGCTACACCTTC; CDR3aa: CASSFKGAYGYTF
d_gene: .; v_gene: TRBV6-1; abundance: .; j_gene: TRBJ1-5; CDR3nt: TGTGCCAGCAGTGTCTCGACAACAAGGGGTCAGCCCCAGCATTTT; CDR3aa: CASSVSTTRGQPQHF
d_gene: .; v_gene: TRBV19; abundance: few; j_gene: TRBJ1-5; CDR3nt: TGTGCCAGTAGAGGGACCGGGACACACGAAACATTTAATCAGCCCCAGCATTTT; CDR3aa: CASRGTGTHETFNQPQHF
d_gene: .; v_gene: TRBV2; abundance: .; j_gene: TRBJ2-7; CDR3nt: TGTGCCAGCTCTCCAGGATCCTACGAGCAGTACTTC; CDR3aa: CASSPGSYEQYF
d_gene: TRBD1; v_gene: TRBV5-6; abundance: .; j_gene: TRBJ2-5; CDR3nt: TGTGCCAGCAGCCCGTCGACAGGGCATGAGACCCAGTACTTC; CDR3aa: CASSPSTGHETQYF
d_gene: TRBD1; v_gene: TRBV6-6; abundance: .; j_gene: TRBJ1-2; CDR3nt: TGTGCCAGCAGCCCCGGACAGGCAGGAGGCTACACCTTC; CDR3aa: CASSPGQAGGYTF
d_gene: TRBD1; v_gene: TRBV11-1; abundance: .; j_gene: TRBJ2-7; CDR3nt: TGTGCCAGCAGCCCCGGGACAGGGGGGTACGAGCAGTACTTC; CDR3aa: CASSPGTGGYEQYF
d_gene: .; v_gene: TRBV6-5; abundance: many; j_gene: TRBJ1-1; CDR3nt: TGTGCCAGCAGGTGGAACAGGGTTTCAAAAGCTTTCTTT; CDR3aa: CASRWNRVSKAFF
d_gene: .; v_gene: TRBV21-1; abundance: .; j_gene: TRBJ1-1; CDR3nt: TGTGCCAGCAGCAAACGAACCGGACAGGGGGCCGTGTCGGGGAACACTGAAGCTTTCTTT; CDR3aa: CASSKRTGQGAVSGNTEAFF
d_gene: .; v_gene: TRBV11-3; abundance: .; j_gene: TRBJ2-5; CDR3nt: TGTGCCAGCAGCTTAGCCCCGGGGGAGACCCAGTACTTC; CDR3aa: CASSLAPGETQYF
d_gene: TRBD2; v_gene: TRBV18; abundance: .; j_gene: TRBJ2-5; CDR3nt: TGTGCCAGCCATCTTAGCGGGAGCCGCCCCGAGACCCAGTACTTC; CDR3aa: CASHLSGSRPETQYF